This TCR beta chain was documented in a study of T-cell reconstitution after alpha-beta-depleted transplantation in children. Preparation of the TCRbeta library used unique molecular identifiers. TCRdb re-called the PCR reads through MiXCR, storing one row per CDR3 protein. There are about 580,000 distinct CDR3 sequences in the sample; more than 20% occur only once, and 30% to 40% lies in the top ten. Study results and caveats: Reportedly, roughly two months post-transplant, alpha-beta T cells arose from several hundred expanded graft clones. Some patients owed their high day-60 TCRbeta diversity to surviving recipient T cells and thymic progenitors. T-cell counts and diversity at one year post-transplant came mainly from newly produced T cells.

The germline V gene encodes CDR1 SGHRS and CDR2 YFSETQ. The CDR3 is made up of 16 amino acids. The ends lost 4 bases at V and 6 bases at J; junction bases unmatched: 12. This clonotype was seen a handful of times. What it recognizes is unknown. Sequencing was performed on PBMCs, taken before TCRalphabeta/CD19-depleted stem cell transplant. This rearrangement joins TRBV5-1 to TRBJ2-1; TRBD2 matches 8 bases. This receptor was obtained from a boy younger than two with Wiskott-Aldrich syndrome, due to receive a stem cell transplant. The CDR3 DNA sequence: TGCGCCAGCAGCCTAAATTGGGGACTAGTCCTCAATGAGCAGTTCTTC. It yields the protein CASSLNWGLVLNEQFF.